A selection of T cell receptor beta chains follows, all from one sample in a study of T cells in Graves' hyperthyroidism and ophthalmopathy. Using its own MiXCR run on the multiplex PCR reads, TCRdb lists one record per CDR3 protein. Here the sample spans approximately 870,000 distinct CDR3 sequences, roughly 40% being singletons. Sequenced input: blood. The receptors were gathered from a young man with Graves' hyperthyroidism. Each CDR3 is given with its conserved first and last residue. The order of the fields is D gene, J gene, V gene, clone size, CDR3 length, CDR3 DNA, CDR3 protein. The D gene is left open where the match is weak. Part of the rows lack a size; the others show once, few, many or a class for expanded clones.

D: -; J: TRBJ1-2; V: TRBV6-4; size: once; length: 15; DNA: TGTGCCAGCAGTCCCCCCAGCGGGAGAAGGTACGACTACACCTTC; CDR3: CASSPPSGRRYDYTF
D: -; J: TRBJ1-5; V: TRBV7-9; size: -; length: 11; DNA: TGTGCCAGCAGCTTAGGACAGTTTCAGACCTTT; CDR3: CASSLGQFQTF
D: TRBD1; J: TRBJ1-1; V: TRBV11-2; size: -; length: 18; DNA: TGTGCCAGCAGCTTGCGGCAACAGCGGACAGGGGAATGGACTGAAGCTTTCTTT; CDR3: CASSLRQQRTGEWTEAFF
D: -; J: TRBJ1-4; V: TRBV25-1; size: -; length: 16; DNA: TGTGCCAGCAGTGAAATAGGGCTGAAGACTAATGAAAAACTGTTTTTT; CDR3: CASSEIGLKTNEKLFF
D: -; J: TRBJ1-1; V: TRBV20-1; size: -; length: 13; DNA: TGCAGTGCTAGATCTGGGGGGGGCACTGAAGCTTTCTTT; CDR3: CSARSGGGTEAFF
D: TRBD1; J: TRBJ1-4; V: TRBV20-1; size: -; length: 13; DNA: TGCAGTGCTAGAGACGGCAGGGGGCTAAAACTGTTTTTT; CDR3: CSARDGRGLKLFF
D: TRBD1; J: TRBJ2-7; V: TRBV19; size: many; length: 13; DNA: TGTGCCAGTAGTTCAGGGGGCGACTACGAGCAGTACTTC; CDR3: CASSSGGDYEQYF
D: -; J: TRBJ1-3; V: TRBV7-2; size: many; length: 13; DNA: TGTGCCAGCAGCTCAAGTGGGGGAAACACCATATATTTT; CDR3: CASSSSGGNTIYF
D: -; J: TRBJ1-2; V: TRBV29-1; size: -; length: 12; DNA: TGCAGCGTTGGGGCGGGCAGGGAAGGCTACACCTTC; CDR3: CSVGAGREGYTF
D: TRBD1; J: TRBJ2-6; V: TRBV7-2; size: -; length: 16; DNA: TGTGCCAGCAGCTTCACAGGGGGCTCTGGGGCCAACGTCCTGACTTTC; CDR3: CASSFTGGSGANVLTF
D: -; J: TRBJ1-1; V: TRBV7-6; size: few; length: 16; DNA: TGTGCCAGCAGCACAATTCCCTTACTAATGGCGGGTGAAGCTTTCTTT; CDR3: CASSTIPLLMAGEAFF
D: -; J: TRBJ1-2; V: TRBV14; size: -; length: 12; DNA: TGTGCCAGCAGCCAAGGGACGGAACGTTACACCTTC; CDR3: CASSQGTERYTF
D: -; J: TRBJ1-5; V: TRBV12-3/TRBV12-4; size: -; length: 14; DNA: TGTGCCAGCAGTTTTTTAACAGGTTCGGATCCCCAGCATTTT; CDR3: CASSFLTGSDPQHF
D: TRBD1; J: TRBJ2-7; V: TRBV11-2; size: few; length: 13; DNA: TGTGCCAGCAGGAATCCGGGACAGATAGAGCAGTACTTC; CDR3: CASRNPGQIEQYF
D: -; J: TRBJ2-2; V: TRBV6-5; size: -; length: 15; DNA: TGTGCCAGCAGTTTCAGGCAGCGTAGGGGCGGGGAGCTGTTTTTT; CDR3: CASSFRQRRGGELFF
D: TRBD1; J: TRBJ1-2; V: TRBV19; size: many; length: 12; DNA: TGTGCCATCGACAGGGGGACGTACGGCTACACCTTC; CDR3: CAIDRGTYGYTF
D: -; J: TRBJ2-3; V: TRBV12-3/TRBV12-4; size: -; length: 13; DNA: TGTGCCAGCGTGACTGGGGGGACAGATACGCAGTATTTT; CDR3: CASVTGGTDTQYF
D: TRBD1; J: TRBJ2-5; V: TRBV12-3/TRBV12-4; size: few; length: 16; DNA: TGTGCCAGCAGTGTATCCCGGGACAGGGGGCTGGAGACCCAGTACTTC; CDR3: CASSVSRDRGLETQYF
D: TRBD1; J: TRBJ1-4; V: TRBV19; size: -; length: 15; DNA: TGTGCCAGTAGCCTCGACAGGGGGCGAGTTGAAAAACTGTTTTTT; CDR3: CASSLDRGRVEKLFF
D: -; J: TRBJ1-3; V: TRBV2; size: many; length: 14; DNA: TGTGCCAGCAGTCCGGACACCTCTGGAAACACCATATATTTT; CDR3: CASSPDTSGNTIYF
D: -; J: TRBJ1-5; V: TRBV19; size: many; length: 13; DNA: TGTGCCAGTAGTATAGCCTATTCCCAGCCCCAGCATTTT; CDR3: CASSIAYSQPQHF
D: TRBD1; J: TRBJ2-7; V: TRBV5-1; size: -; length: 18; DNA: TGCGCCAGCAGCTTGGCCTCGGCGTTGGTGGACAGGAACTACGAGCAGTACTTC; CDR3: CASSLASALVDRNYEQYF
D: -; J: TRBJ1-5; V: TRBV7-9; size: -; length: 10; DNA: TGTGCCAGCAGCTTCGGGAAAGAGCATTTT; CDR3: CASSFGKEHF
D: TRBD2; J: TRBJ2-2; V: TRBV12-3/TRBV12-4; size: -; length: 17; DNA: TGTGCCAGCAGTCCGATGACTAGCGGGGTGGGACACGGGGAGCTGTTTTTT; CDR3: CASSPMTSGVGHGELFF
D: -; J: TRBJ1-1; V: TRBV14; size: -; length: 17; DNA: TGTGCCAGCAGCCAGGGACCCAGGGGCGACCTAAACACTGAAGCTTTCTTT; CDR3: CASSQGPRGDLNTEAFF
D: TRBD1; J: TRBJ2-5; V: TRBV29-1; size: many; length: 13; DNA: TGCAGCGTCCAGTACAGGGGGTGGGAGACCCAGTACTTC; CDR3: CSVQYRGWETQYF
D: -; J: TRBJ1-3; V: TRBV9; size: -; length: 15; DNA: TGTGCCAGCAGCCCTGACGGGATATCTGGAAACACCATATATTTT; CDR3: CASSPDGISGNTIYF
D: -; J: TRBJ2-3; V: TRBV7-2; size: -; length: 11; DNA: TGTGCCAGCAGCTTAGTCCAAGCGCAGTCTTTT; CDR3: CASSLVQAQSF
D: -; J: TRBJ1-1; V: TRBV10-3; size: many; length: 13; DNA: TGTGCCATAACGGGAAACAGGGACACTGAAGCTTTCTTT; CDR3: CAITGNRDTEAFF
D: -; J: TRBJ2-5; V: TRBV5-5; size: -; length: 15; DNA: TGTGCCAGCAGGGGACATTTATGGGACCAAGAGACCCAGTACTTC; CDR3: CASRGHLWDQETQYF
D: -; J: TRBJ1-5; V: TRBV19; size: many; length: 15; DNA: TGTGCCAGTAGTATAGATCTTACCGGGGCAAAGCCCCAGCATTTT; CDR3: CASSIDLTGAKPQHF
D: TRBD1; J: TRBJ1-1; V: TRBV7-6; size: -; length: 16; DNA: TGTGCCAGCAGCCCCCGAATCGGACAGGCAAACACTGAAGCTTTCTTT; CDR3: CASSPRIGQANTEAFF
D: -; J: TRBJ1-4; V: TRBV10-3; size: -; length: 15; DNA: TGTGCCAGCAGCCCCTTTACGGAAACTAATGAAAAACTGTTTTTT; CDR3: CASSPFTETNEKLFF
D: -; J: TRBJ2-2; V: TRBV6-5; size: -; length: 15; DNA: TGTGCCAGCAGTTACTCGATACAGAACACCGGGGAGCTGTTTTTT; CDR3: CASSYSIQNTGELFF
D: -; J: TRBJ1-6; V: TRBV9; size: many; length: 15; DNA: TGTGCCAGCAGCGACACGGGAATTCTGGGGTCACCCCTCCACTTT; CDR3: CASSDTGILGSPLHF
D: -; J: TRBJ1-1; V: TRBV29-1; size: -; length: 13; DNA: TGCAGCGTTGAACCAGCTAGCGGGACTGAAGCTTTCTTT; CDR3: CSVEPASGTEAFF
D: -; J: TRBJ1-2; V: TRBV5-1; size: few; length: 14; DNA: TGCGCCAGCAGCTTGGGAAACAGAGACTATGGCTACACCTTC; CDR3: CASSLGNRDYGYTF
D: TRBD1; J: TRBJ1-2; V: TRBV29-1; size: -; length: 13; DNA: TGCAGCGTAGGTGAGGGACAGGGCTATGGCTACACCTTC; CDR3: CSVGEGQGYGYTF
D: TRBD1; J: TRBJ1-1; V: TRBV2; size: few; length: 14; DNA: TGTGCCAGCAGTGAAATGGGACAGTTCACTGAAGCTTTCTTT; CDR3: CASSEMGQFTEAFF
D: -; J: TRBJ1-5; V: TRBV25-1; size: -; length: 15; DNA: TGTGCCAGCAGTTTCTGGGGGAAAAACGATCAGCCCCAGCATTTT; CDR3: CASSFWGKNDQPQHF
D: -; J: TRBJ2-5; V: TRBV9; size: -; length: 16; DNA: TGTGCCAGCAGCGTAGCGGGAGCCGGTTTTCAAGAGACCCAGTACTTC; CDR3: CASSVAGAGFQETQYF
D: TRBD1; J: TRBJ1-3; V: TRBV20-1; size: -; length: 15; DNA: TGCAGTGCTAGGACGGGACAGGGCTCTGGAAACACCATATATTTT; CDR3: CSARTGQGSGNTIYF
D: TRBD2; J: TRBJ2-7; V: TRBV20-1; size: few; length: 16; DNA: TGCAGTGCTCCTCCCCGAGGGCGGGAGGGCCTCGGCGAGCAGTACTTC; CDR3: CSAPPRGREGLGEQYF
D: -; J: TRBJ2-5; V: TRBV25-1; size: once; length: 16; DNA: TGTGCCAGCAGTTACTCCCGGGAAAGCCCCCCAGAGACCCAGTACTTC; CDR3: CASSYSRESPPETQYF
D: -; J: TRBJ1-1; V: TRBV15; size: many; length: 16; DNA: TGTGCCACCAGCAGAGGATCGGCCCTTTCGAACACTGAAGCTTTCTTT; CDR3: CATSRGSALSNTEAFF
D: -; J: TRBJ2-7; V: TRBV7-9; size: -; length: 17; DNA: TGTGCCAGAGCCGATACCCCAGGACAGCTGGACTCCTACGAGCAGTACTTC; CDR3: CARADTPGQLDSYEQYF
D: TRBD1; J: TRBJ2-2; V: TRBV7-9; size: once; length: 15; DNA: TGTGCCAGCAGCCTCGGGACAGGGCGGGCCGGGGAGCTGTTTTTT; CDR3: CASSLGTGRAGELFF
D: -; J: TRBJ2-6; V: TRBV19; size: -; length: 16; DNA: TGTGCCAGTAGTATTGCGGGGGCGGGTGGGGCCAACGTCCTGACTTTC; CDR3: CASSIAGAGGANVLTF
D: -; J: TRBJ2-7; V: TRBV7-9; size: many; length: 13; DNA: TGTGCCAGCAGCCAGCAGGACCACTACGAGCAGTACTTC; CDR3: CASSQQDHYEQYF
D: -; J: TRBJ2-3; V: TRBV24-1; size: few; length: 13; DNA: TGTGCCACCAGTGATCCGATGGCAGATACGCAGTATTTT; CDR3: CATSDPMADTQYF
D: TRBD1; J: TRBJ2-7; V: TRBV7-9; size: -; length: 12; DNA: TGTGCCAGCAGCGATGGACAGGGCGAGCAGTACTTC; CDR3: CASSDGQGEQYF
D: TRBD1; J: TRBJ1-1; V: TRBV6-5; size: -; length: 14; DNA: TGTGCCAGCAGCCGCGGACAGGGGGCGAATGGAGCTTTCTTT; CDR3: CASSRGQGANGAFF
D: -; J: TRBJ2-2; V: TRBV20-1; size: -; length: 14; DNA: TGCAGTGCTAGATCCCAGGGGTCCACCGGGGAGCTGTTTTTT; CDR3: CSARSQGSTGELFF
D: -; J: TRBJ2-2; V: TRBV29-1; size: many; length: 14; DNA: TGCAGCGTCGGTAGCGGATCGAACACCGGGGAGCTGTTTTTT; CDR3: CSVGSGSNTGELFF
D: TRBD1; J: TRBJ1-1; V: TRBV24-1; size: -; length: 16; DNA: TGTGCCACCAGTAAGAGGGACAGTATTATGAACACTGAAGCTTTCTTT; CDR3: CATSKRDSIMNTEAFF
D: TRBD2; J: TRBJ2-7; V: TRBV20-1; size: many; length: 14; DNA: TGCAGTGCCGCAGCGGCGGGAGGGCCCTACGAGCAGTACTTC; CDR3: CSAAAAGGPYEQYF
D: TRBD2; J: TRBJ2-5; V: TRBV7-9; size: once; length: 15; DNA: TGTGCCAGCAGGGGACTAGCGGGAGTAACAGAGACCCAGTACTTC; CDR3: CASRGLAGVTETQYF
D: -; J: TRBJ2-7; V: TRBV11-3; size: many; length: 14; DNA: TGTGCCAGCAGCCCAGGGGACGGGCCCTACGAGCAGTACTTC; CDR3: CASSPGDGPYEQYF
D: -; J: TRBJ2-5; V: TRBV5-5; size: -; length: 14; DNA: TGTGCCAGCAGGGAGGACAGCAACTTCGAGACCCAGTACTTC; CDR3: CASREDSNFETQYF
D: -; J: TRBJ1-5; V: TRBV12-3/TRBV12-4; size: -; length: 16; DNA: TGTGCCAGCAGTCCAGGAGGGAGAGGCCATAGCCAGCCCCAGCATTTT; CDR3: CASSPGGRGHSQPQHF